These 12 T cell receptor beta chains were sequenced from one sample in a study of monozygotic twins with inflammatory bowel disease. TCRdb re-called the 5' RACE reads; one entry per CDR3 protein, DNA not given. This sample contains about 160,000 distinct CDR3 sequences. The specimen was blood. These receptors were obtained from a human donor with ulcerative colitis or Crohn's disease, or a healthy co-twin of an affected twin (not recorded which).

The chain uses TRBV6-2 or TRBV6-3 and TRBJ2-7. Germline CDR1 and CDR2: MNHEY and SVGEGT. CDR3 length equals 16 residues. CDR3 residues: CATNFLRSRASYEQYF.

CDR3: CSAPRPQGAGEQYF. This rearrangement joins TRBV20-1 to TRBJ2-7; the D call from TCRdb, TRBD1, cannot be confirmed without DNA. Germline V gene lookup returns CDR1 DFQATT and CDR2 SNEGSKA (reference sequence). The CDR3 is 14 amino acids.

The chain recombines TRBV18 with TRBJ2-7. In germline, CDR1 is KGHSH, CDR2 LQKENI. This CDR3 is 13 amino acids long. The CDR3 region is CASSPNNLYEQYF. The full variable domain, with the rest looked up from reference TRBV18 and TRBJ2-7, is NAGVMQNPRHLVRRRGQEARLRCSPMKGHSHVYWYRQLPEEGLKFMVYLQKENIIDESGMPKERFSAEFPKEGPSILRIQQVVRGDSAAYFCASSPNNLYEQYFGPGTRLTVT.

The chain has TRBV7-8 and TRBJ2-7; the TRBD1 assignment by TCRdb is unverifiable without DNA. The CDR3 is made up of 14 amino acids. Germline CDR1 and CDR2: SGHVS and FQNEAQ. CDR3 sequence: CASSLRDGPYEQYF.

The chain couples TRBV2 to TRBJ1-4. The germline gives CDR1 SNHLY, CDR2 FYNNEI. CDR3 length: 13 amino acids. The CDR3 region is CASKGLRNEKLFF.

CDR3 in amino acids: CASSISHNEQFF. V and J are TRBV19 and TRBJ2-1. The germline CDR1 and CDR2 sequences are LNHDA and SQIVND (reference sequence). This CDR3 is built from 12 residues.

V usage is TRBV11-2 and J usage is TRBJ2-3; TCRdb reports TRBD1, a call that lacks DNA to check it against. The V gene's germline CDR1 is SGHAT and CDR2 FQNNGV. The CDR3 loop spans 16 amino acids. CDR3: CASSAPTPSSTDTQYF.

The chain carries TRBV29-1 and TRBJ2-3. Germline V gives CDR1 SQVTM, CDR2 ANQGSEA. The CDR3 covers 11 residues. The chain's CDR3 is CSVAATDTQYF.

The chain recombines TRBV7-2 with TRBJ2-5; TCRdb indicates TRBD1, and absent DNA this call remains unverified. CDR1 and CDR2 from the germline V gene are SGHTA and FQGNSA. This CDR3 comprises 15 residues. Here the CDR3 reads CASSPLRGPGETQYF.

This chain's CDR3 is CASSRSGTGFEKLFF. The rearrangement joins TRBV5-4 to TRBJ1-4; TCRdb lists TRBD1, though no DNA is available to test this call. CDR3 size: 15 residues. Germline loops: CDR1 SGHNT, CDR2 YYREEE (reference sequence).

The chain has TRBV29-1 and TRBJ1-1; TCRdb's assignment of TRBD1 cannot be checked, as there is no DNA. CDR3 size: 12 residues. Germline V gives CDR1 SQVTM, CDR2 ANQGSEA. CDR3 amino acids: CSVDRDRSLAFF. The complete variable domain, with remaining parts taken from reference TRBV29-1 and TRBJ1-1, reads SAVISQKPSRDICQRGTSLTIQCQVDSQVTMMFWYRQQPGQSLTLIATANQGSEATYESGFVIDKFPISRPNLTFSTLTVSNMSPEDSSIYLCSVDRDRSLAFFGQGTRLTVV.

The CDR3: CASSLMVTGGADTQYF. The gene calls are TRBV5-5 and TRBJ2-3; TCRdb's assignment of TRBD1 cannot be checked, as there is no DNA. The CDR3 contains 16 residues. In germline, CDR1 is SGHKS, CDR2 YYEKEE (reference sequence). Full variable domain (missing parts from reference TRBV5-5 and TRBJ2-3): DAGVTQSPTHLIKTRGQQVTLRCSPISGHKSVSWYQQVLGQGPQFIFQYYEKEERGRGNFPDRFSARQFPNYSSELNVNALLLGDSALYLCASSLMVTGGADTQYFGPGTRLTVL.